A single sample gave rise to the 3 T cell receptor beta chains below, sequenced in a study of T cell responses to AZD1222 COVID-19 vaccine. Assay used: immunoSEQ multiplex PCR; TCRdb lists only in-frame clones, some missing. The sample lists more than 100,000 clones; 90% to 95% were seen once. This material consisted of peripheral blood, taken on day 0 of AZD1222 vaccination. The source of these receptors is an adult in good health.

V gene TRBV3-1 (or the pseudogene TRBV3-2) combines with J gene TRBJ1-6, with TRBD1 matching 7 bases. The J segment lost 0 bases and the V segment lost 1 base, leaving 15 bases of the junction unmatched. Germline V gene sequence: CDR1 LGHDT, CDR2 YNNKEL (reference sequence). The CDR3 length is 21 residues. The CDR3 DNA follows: TGTGCCAGCAGCCAAGTGGTAAGGGGGCCGCTTTTTCGCTCCTATAATTCACCCCTCCACTTT. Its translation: CASSQVVRGPLFRSYNSPLHF.

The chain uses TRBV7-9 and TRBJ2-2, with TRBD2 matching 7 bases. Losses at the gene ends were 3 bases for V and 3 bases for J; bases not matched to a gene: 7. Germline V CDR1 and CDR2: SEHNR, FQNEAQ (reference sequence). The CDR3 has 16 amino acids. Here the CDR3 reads CASSFGGSMYTGELFF. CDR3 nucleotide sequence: TGTGCCAGCAGCTTTGGCGGGAGCATGTACACCGGGGAGCTGTTTTTT.

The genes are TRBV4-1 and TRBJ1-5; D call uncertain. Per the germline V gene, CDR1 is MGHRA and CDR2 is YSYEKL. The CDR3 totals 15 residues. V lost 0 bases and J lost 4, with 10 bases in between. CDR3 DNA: TGCGCCAGCAGCCAAGACGGGTCCCAGAATCAGCCCCAGCATTTT. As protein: CASSQDGSQNQPQHF.